This T cell receptor (beta chain) was recovered during a study of T cell repertoires in cytomegalovirus infection. Study overall: TCR beta signatures that were public indicated CMV infection and matching HLA type. Points from the study as a whole: HLA-C-restricted CMV clonotypes gave the most frequent clonotype in two of eight donors. Of the TCR beta families, the public ones yielded a cumulative frequency that identified carriers of CMV plus the relevant HLA.

MiXCR, applied by TCRdb to the reads, yields one record per CDR3 protein. The sample yields a few hundred thousand distinct CDR3 sequences, more than 8% seen once. Deletions cut 0 bases from V and 5 bases from J, with 14 bases between. Looked up from germline, CDR1 is ENHRY and CDR2 is SYGVKD. This CDR3 is built from 15 residues. Many counts were recorded for this clonotype. What it binds is not known. The sample taken for sequencing was PBMCs. The sequence was collected from a human donor in good health (CMV status not recorded). Some clones in this sample may be carry-over from other donors' samples. V usage is TRBV10-3 and J usage is TRBJ2-7; D is unresolved. The CDR3 coding sequence is TGTGCCATCAGTGAGTCGACTGGACCGGCCGACGAGCAGTACTTC. Protein sequence: CAISESTGPADEQYF.